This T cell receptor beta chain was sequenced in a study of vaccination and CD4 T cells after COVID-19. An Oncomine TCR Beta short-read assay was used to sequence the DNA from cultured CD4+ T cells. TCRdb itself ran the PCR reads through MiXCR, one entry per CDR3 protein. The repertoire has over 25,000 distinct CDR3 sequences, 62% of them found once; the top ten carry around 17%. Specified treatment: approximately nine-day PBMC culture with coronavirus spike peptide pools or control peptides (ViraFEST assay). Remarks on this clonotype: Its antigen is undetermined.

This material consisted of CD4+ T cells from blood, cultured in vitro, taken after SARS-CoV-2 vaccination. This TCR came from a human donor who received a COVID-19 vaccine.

In DNA, the CDR3 is TGCAGTGCTAGCCGCGCCCTGAACACTGAAGCTTTCTTT. Amino acids: CSASRALNTEAFF. This chain links TRBV20-1 with TRBJ1-1; D not certain. This CDR3 contains 13 residues. Germline CDR1 reads DFQATT; CDR2 reads SNEGSKA (reference sequence). V lost 3 bases, J lost 0 bases, and 8 bases lay in between.